The T cell receptor beta chain under discussion was sequenced for a study of T-cell reconstitution after alpha-beta-depleted transplantation in children. General study findings and limits: From newly produced T cells came most of the T-cell counts and diversity one year after transplant. Several patients had high TCRbeta diversity at day 60; it came from surviving recipient T cells and thymic progenitors. Where alpha-beta T cells came from about two months after transplant was reportedly several hundred expanded graft clones.

Trimming stripped 4 bases from V and 1 base from J, with 11 bases between. The CDR3 extends over 15 amino acids. Worth noting for this clonotype: Its specificity is not known.

This sample's TCRbeta library carried unique molecular identifier barcodes. A single record per CDR3 protein comes from TCRdb applying MiXCR to the PCR reads. The data hold around 600,000 distinct CDR3 sequences, with roughly 23% observed a single time. The source of this sequence is a boy younger than two who had a stem cell transplant for acute myeloid leukemia, so the T cells may come from the graft donor. This chain uses TRBV12-3 or TRBV12-4 with TRBJ1-5, with unresolved D. The source material was PBMCs, mostly from graft donor cells, sampled 360 days after TCRalphabeta/CD19-depleted stem cell transplant. The CDR3 sequence: CASSYIGGSNQPQHF. CDR3 coding DNA: TGTGCCAGCAGTTACATAGGTGGGAGCAATCAGCCCCAGCATTTT.